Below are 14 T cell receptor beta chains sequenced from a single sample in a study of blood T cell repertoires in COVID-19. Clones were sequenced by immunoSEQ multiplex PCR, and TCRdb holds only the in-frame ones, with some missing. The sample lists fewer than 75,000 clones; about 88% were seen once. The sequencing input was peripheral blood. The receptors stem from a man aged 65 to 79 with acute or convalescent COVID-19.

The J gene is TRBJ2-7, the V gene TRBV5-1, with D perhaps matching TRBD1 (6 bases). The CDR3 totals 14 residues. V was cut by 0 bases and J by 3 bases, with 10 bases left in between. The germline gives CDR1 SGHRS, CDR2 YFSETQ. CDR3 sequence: CASSLETGLYEQYF. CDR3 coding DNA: TGCGCCAGCAGCTTGGAGACAGGCCTCTACGAGCAGTACTTC.

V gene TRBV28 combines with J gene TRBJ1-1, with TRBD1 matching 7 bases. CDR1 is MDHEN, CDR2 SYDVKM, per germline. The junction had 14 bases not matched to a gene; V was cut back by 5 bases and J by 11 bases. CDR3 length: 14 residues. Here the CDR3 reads CASSPNWDSRSAFF. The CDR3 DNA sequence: TGTGCCAGCAGTCCGAATTGGGACAGCCGGTCGGCTTTCTTT.

The CDR3 sequence is CAISEQGNSPLHF. The CDR3 DNA sequence: TGTGCCATCAGTGAGCAGGGTAATTCACCCCTCCACTTT. This chain joins TRBV10-3 and TRBJ1-6; a weak D match, TRBD1 (5 bases). Germline CDR1 and CDR2: ENHRY and SYGVKD. Deletions cut 2 bases from V and 6 bases from J, with 5 bases between. The CDR3 spans 13 residues.

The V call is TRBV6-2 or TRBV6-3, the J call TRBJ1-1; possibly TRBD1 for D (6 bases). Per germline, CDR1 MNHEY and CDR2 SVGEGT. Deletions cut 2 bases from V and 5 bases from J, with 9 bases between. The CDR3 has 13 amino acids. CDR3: CASSYRGQTEAFF. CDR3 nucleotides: TGTGCCAGCAGTTACCGTGGACAGACTGAAGCTTTCTTT.

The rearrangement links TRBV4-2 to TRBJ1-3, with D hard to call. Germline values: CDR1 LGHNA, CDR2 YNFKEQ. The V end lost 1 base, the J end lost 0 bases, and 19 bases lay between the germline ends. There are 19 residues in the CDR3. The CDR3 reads CASSQAPVAPIGSGNTIYF. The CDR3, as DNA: TGTGCCAGCAGCCAAGCCCCGGTCGCCCCAATCGGCTCTGGAAACACCATATATTTT.

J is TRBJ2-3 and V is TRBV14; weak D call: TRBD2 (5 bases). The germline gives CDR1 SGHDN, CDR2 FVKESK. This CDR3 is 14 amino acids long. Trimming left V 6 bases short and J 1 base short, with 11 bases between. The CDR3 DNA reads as TGTGCCAGCAGTCTCGGACTTGGCACAGATACGCAGTATTTT. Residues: CASSLGLGTDTQYF.

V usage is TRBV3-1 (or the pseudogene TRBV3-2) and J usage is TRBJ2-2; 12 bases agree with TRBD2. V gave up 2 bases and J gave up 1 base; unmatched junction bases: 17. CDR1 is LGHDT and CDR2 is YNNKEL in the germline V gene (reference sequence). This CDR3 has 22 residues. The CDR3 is CASSQITGSLAGGNKNTGELFF. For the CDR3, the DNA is TGTGCCAGCAGCCAAATAACCGGGTCACTAGCGGGGGGCAATAAGAACACCGGGGAGCTGTTTTTT.

The CDR3 nucleotides read TGTGCCAGCAGAAGAACCGGGACAGGAAACACCGGGGAGCTGTTTTTT. Its protein is CASRRTGTGNTGELFF. The chain is built from TRBV28 and TRBJ2-2; 8 nucleotides agree with TRBD1. CDR1 is MDHEN and CDR2 is SYDVKM in the germline V gene. Trimming cost V 6 bases and J 2 bases; bases outside gene matches: 8. The CDR3 consists of 16 residues.

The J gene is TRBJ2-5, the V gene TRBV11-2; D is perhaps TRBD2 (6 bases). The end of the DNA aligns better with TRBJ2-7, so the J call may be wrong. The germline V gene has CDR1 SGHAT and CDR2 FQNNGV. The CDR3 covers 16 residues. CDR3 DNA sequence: TGTGCCAGCAGCTTAGGTGGGGTCGGAGGGGCCTACGAGCAGTACTTC. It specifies CASSLGGVGGAYEQYF.

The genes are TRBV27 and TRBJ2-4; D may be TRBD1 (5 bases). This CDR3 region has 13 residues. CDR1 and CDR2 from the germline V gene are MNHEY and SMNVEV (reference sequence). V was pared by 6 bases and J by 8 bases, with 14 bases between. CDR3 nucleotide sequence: TGTGCCAGCAGCTTCAGGGTTGGGGACATTCAGTACTTC. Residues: CASSFRVGDIQYF.

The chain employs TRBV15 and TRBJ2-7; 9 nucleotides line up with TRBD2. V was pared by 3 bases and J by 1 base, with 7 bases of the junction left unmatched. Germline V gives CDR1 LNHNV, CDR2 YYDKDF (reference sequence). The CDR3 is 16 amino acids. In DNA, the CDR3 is TGTGCCACCAGCAGGGGGTTAGCGGGGGATTCCTACGAGCAGTACTTC. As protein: CATSRGLAGDSYEQYF.

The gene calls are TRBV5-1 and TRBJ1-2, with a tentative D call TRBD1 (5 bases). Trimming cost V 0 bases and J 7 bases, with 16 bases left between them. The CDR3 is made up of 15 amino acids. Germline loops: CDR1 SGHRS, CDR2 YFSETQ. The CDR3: CASSLGAGKSGGYTF. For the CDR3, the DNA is TGCGCCAGCAGCTTGGGGGCAGGGAAAAGTGGTGGCTACACCTTC.

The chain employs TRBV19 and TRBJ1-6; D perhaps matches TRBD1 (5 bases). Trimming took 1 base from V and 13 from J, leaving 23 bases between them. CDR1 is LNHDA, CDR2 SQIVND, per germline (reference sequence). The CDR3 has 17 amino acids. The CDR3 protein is CASSIAGLGGLPFPLHF. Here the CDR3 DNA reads TGTGCCAGTAGTATAGCTGGGCTTGGGGGACTGCCTTTCCCCCTCCACTTT.

Here the CDR3 DNA reads TGTGCCAGCAGCTCCGGTCTTCAGGCCGAAGCTTTCTTT. Its protein is CASSSGLQAEAFF. This chain joins TRBV7-9 and TRBJ1-1; the D is unclear. Germline-derived CDR1 and CDR2 are SEHNR and FQNEAQ (reference sequence). The CDR3 loop spans 13 amino acids. The V gene lost 4 bases and the J gene lost 8 bases, with 14 bases spanning the gap.